This TCR beta chain was sequenced for a study of blood T cell repertoires in COVID-19 (dated by TCRdb to 2020 to 2022). Regarding the study in general: Samples covering the acute and convalescent phases of COVID-19 were provided by collaborators in the United States, Italy and Spain. The dataset comprised deeply sampled blood TCRbeta repertoires from subjects exposed to, actively infected with, or recovered from COVID-19. The material from the prospective study consisted of cDNA or gDNA derived from T cells, B-cell-depleted T cells, or PBMCs. The repertoires were released in a freely available public database intended as a resource for research on the immune response to SARS-CoV-2. Where HLA class I and class II types were available, the types were taken from metadata supplied by the sample provider, not from assay-based typing. Nearly every sample came with metadata listing a de-identified subject ID, COVID-19 status, age in years and sex. The samples were drawn from two sources: the first 160 participants of the ongoing ImmuneRACE study, and 1,000 to 1,500 subjects contributed by 6 global collaborators. Beyond this particular receptor, the publication reports: How much clinical and demographic metadata was included differed by source and by participant, and the metadata was provided uncurated.

TCRbeta CDR3 regions were amplified from genomic DNA using the immunoSEQ Assay, a bias-controlled multiplex PCR. The paper's processing steps were these. Within the assay, amplification of reference gene primers was used to estimate how many nucleated cells each sample contained. To quantify the absolute abundance of each unique TCRbeta CDR3 rearrangement, sequence reads were collapsed and filtered. Productive Simpson clonality was computed per sample as the square root of Simpson's diversity index over productive rearrangements. In TCRdb, the immuneACCESS table is reduced to in-frame sequences with V and J assigned. These tables do not hold every clone; where another copy was compared, an unresolved V gene accounts for under half, and the others remain unexplained. V and J calls and clone size follow that table, whereas D and trimming were derived from the DNA. This sample lists approximately 130,000 clones; around 83% were detected once. 4.3% of the sample comes from the top ten.

Each collaborating institution followed its own protocols to collect whole blood in K2EDTA tubes. For TCRbeta analysis, collaborator samples were shipped as frozen whole blood, as isolated PBMCs, or as DNA extracted from either sample type. CDR1 MNHEY and CDR2 SMNVEV are derived from the germline V gene (reference sequence). Reading from cysteine to phenylalanine, the CDR3 counts 16 amino acids. Just CDR3 DNA is preserved here, 48 bases in frame from base 1. Trimmed from V: 5 bases; trimmed from J: 4 bases; junction bases lacking a gene match: 7. Notes on this clone: Its antigen remains unidentified. No much larger clone is present one base from it, and per-base qualities are unavailable.

This chain is built from TRBV27 and TRBJ2-1; TRBD2 agrees with 11 junctional bases. Input material: peripheral blood. The TCR comes from a human donor in a cohort sampled during active COVID-19. The encoded CDR3 is CASSPEGLAVYNEQFF. The DNA sequence is TGTGCCAGCAGTCCAGAGGGACTAGCGGTTTACAATGAGCAGTTCTTC.